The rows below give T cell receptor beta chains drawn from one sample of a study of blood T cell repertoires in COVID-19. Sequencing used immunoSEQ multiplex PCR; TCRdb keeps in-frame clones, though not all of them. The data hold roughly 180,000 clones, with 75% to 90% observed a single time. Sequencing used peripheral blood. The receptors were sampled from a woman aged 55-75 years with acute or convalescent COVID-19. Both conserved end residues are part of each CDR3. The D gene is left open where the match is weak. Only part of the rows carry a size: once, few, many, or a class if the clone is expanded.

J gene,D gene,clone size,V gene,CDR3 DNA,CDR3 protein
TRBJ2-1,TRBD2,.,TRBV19,TGTGCCAGTAGTATAGACGGGACTAGCGACAATGAGCAGTTCTTC,CASSIDGTSDNEQFF
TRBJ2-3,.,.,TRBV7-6,TGTGCCAGCAGCTTAGTGGGCCTAGGGGTGGTAGATACGCAGTATTTT,CASSLVGLGVVDTQYF
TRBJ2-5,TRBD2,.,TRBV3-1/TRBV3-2,TGTGCCAGCAGCCAAGGGGGGACTAGCGGGAGAAACGGAGAGACCCAGTACTTC,CASSQGGTSGRNGETQYF
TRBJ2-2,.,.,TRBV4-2,TGTGCCAGCAGCATCTCTAGCGCGGACACCGGGGAGCTGTTTTTT,CASSISSADTGELFF
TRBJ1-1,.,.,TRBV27,TGTGCCAGCAGTTTGATGGGGGCGCTCACTGAAGCTTTCTTT,CASSLMGALTEAFF
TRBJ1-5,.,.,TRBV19,TGTGCCAGTAGGGCGGAGACCCAATTGCATTTT,CASRAETQLHF
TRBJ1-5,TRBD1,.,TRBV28,TGTGCCAGCAGTAGAAACAGGGGACAGCAGCCCCAGCATTTT,CASSRNRGQQPQHF
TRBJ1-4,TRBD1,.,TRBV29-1,TGCAGCGTTGGACAGGGGGCAGGGGAAAAACTGTTTTTT,CSVGQGAGEKLFF
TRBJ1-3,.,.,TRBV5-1,TGCGCCAGCAGCTTGGTGGCCTCTGGAAACACCATATATTTT,CASSLVASGNTIYF
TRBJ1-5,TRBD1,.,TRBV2,TGTGCCAGCAGCCCGGACAGGGGGCGAAATCAGCCCCAGCATTTT,CASSPDRGRNQPQHF
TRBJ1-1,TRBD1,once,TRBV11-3,TGTGCCAGCAGCCTACAGGGGGCGGACACTGAAGCTTTCTTT,CASSLQGADTEAFF
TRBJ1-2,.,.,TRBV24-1,TGTGCCACCAGTGATCGATTTGAGGAAGGCTACACCTTC,CATSDRFEEGYTF
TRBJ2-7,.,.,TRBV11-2,TGTGCCAGCAGCTTGACTATTTCCTACGAGCAGTACTTC,CASSLTISYEQYF
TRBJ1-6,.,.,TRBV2,TGTGCCAGCCTTTTAGCTCCGGCAAATTCACCCCTCCACTTT,CASLLAPANSPLHF
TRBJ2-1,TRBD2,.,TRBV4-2,TGTGCCAGCAGCCAGAGCTCGGGGGAGGGCCTTCGTAGTGAGCAGTTCTTC,CASSQSSGEGLRSEQFF
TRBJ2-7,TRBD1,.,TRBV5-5,TGTGCCAGCAGCTCGTGGGGGACAGATGCCTACGAGCAGTACTTC,CASSSWGTDAYEQYF
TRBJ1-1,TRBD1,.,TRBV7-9,TGTGCCAGCAGCTTAGGGGACAGGGGACGGAACACTGAAGCTTTCTTT,CASSLGDRGRNTEAFF
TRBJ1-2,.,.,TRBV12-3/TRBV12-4,TGTGCCAGCACCCAGGTACCGCACTATGGCTACACCTTC,CASTQVPHYGYTF
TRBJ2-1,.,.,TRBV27,TGTGCCAGCAGTTCCCCGCCCGGTGAGCAGTTCTTC,CASSSPPGEQFF
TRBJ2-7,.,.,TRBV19,TGTGCCAGTAGTACTTCTACAGACTACGAGCAGTACTTC,CASSTSTDYEQYF
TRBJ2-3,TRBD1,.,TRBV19,TGTGCCAGCGGGACAGGGACGACAGATACGCAGTATTTT,CASGTGTTDTQYF
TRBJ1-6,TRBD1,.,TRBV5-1,TGCGCCAGCAGCCTAGGACAGGGGCCAGGTTCACCCCTCCACTTT,CASSLGQGPGSPLHF
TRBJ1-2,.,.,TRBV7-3,TGTGCCAGCAGCCTAGAAGGGGGCTATGGCTACACCTTC,CASSLEGGYGYTF
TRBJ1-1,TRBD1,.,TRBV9,TGTGCCAGCAGCGTTTCAGGGGGAGGAACTGAAGCTTTCTTT,CASSVSGGGTEAFF
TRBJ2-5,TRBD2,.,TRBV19,TGTGCCAGTTCGAGGACTAGCGGGAAAGAGACCCAGTACTTC,CASSRTSGKETQYF
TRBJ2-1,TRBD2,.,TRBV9,TGTGCCAGCAGCGTAGTCCCCAGCGGGAGGAACAATGAGCAGTTCTTC,CASSVVPSGRNNEQFF
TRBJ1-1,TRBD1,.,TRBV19,TGTGCCAGTAGCCCCACAGGGGGCTCGAACACTGAAGCTTTCTTT,CASSPTGGSNTEAFF
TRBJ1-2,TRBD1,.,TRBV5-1,TGCGCCAGCAGCTTCGGACAGGGGTATGGCTACACCTTC,CASSFGQGYGYTF
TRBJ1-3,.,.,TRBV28,TGTGCCAGCCGGCCCCGGCGGGACACCATATATTTT,CASRPRRDTIYF
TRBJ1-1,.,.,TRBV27,TGTGCCAGCAAATCCCGATCAGGGACAACTGAAGCTTTCTTT,CASKSRSGTTEAFF
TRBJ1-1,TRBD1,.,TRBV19,TGTGCCAGTAGTATTGCGGGCAGGGGGGCTGAAGCTTTCTTT,CASSIAGRGAEAFF
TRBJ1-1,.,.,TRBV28,TGTGCCAGCAGACACCCTCCCGAGGACGCCGGGGGGATAAACACTGAAGCTTTCTTT,CASRHPPEDAGGINTEAFF
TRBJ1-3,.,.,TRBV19,TGTGCCAGTAGTATAACCCCTGGGGGCCGCCGATCCGGAAACACCATATATTTT,CASSITPGGRRSGNTIYF
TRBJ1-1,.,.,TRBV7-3,TGTGCCAGCAGCCCCACCGGTCGCGTAGCTGAAGCTTTCTTT,CASSPTGRVAEAFF
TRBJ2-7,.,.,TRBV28,TGTGCCAGCAGTTTTTCGGCCTTCGGGGAAGCGTACTTC,CASSFSAFGEAYF
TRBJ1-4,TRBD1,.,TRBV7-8,TGTGCCAGCAGCTCGGGACAGGGTTGGACCTCAACTAATGAAAAACTGTTTTTT,CASSSGQGWTSTNEKLFF
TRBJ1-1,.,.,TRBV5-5,TGTGCCAGCAGCTTATTCTCGGGCAGGGTCGCTGAAGCTTTCTTT,CASSLFSGRVAEAFF